This is a list of T cell receptor beta chains from one sample in a study of T cells in Graves' hyperthyroidism and ophthalmopathy. A single record per CDR3 protein comes from TCRdb applying MiXCR to the multiplex PCR reads. The data contain around 580,000 distinct CDR3 sequences, about 45% of them seen just once; the ten biggest clones take up approximately 8.4%. The sequenced sample consisted of peripheral blood or thyroid tissue (not recorded which). The origin of the receptors is a woman aged 18-35 years with Graves' hyperthyroidism. Each CDR3 is given with its conserved first and last residue. Each record gives: J gene, V gene, clone size, D gene, CDR3 DNA, CDR3 protein. A D gene is named only where the DNA matches it firmly. Size is stated for part of the rows, as once, few or many counts, or as a class when the clone is expanded.

>TRBJ2-5|TRBV30|many|.
TGTGCCTGGACTCCGACTCACCTCCTTCGAGAGACCCAGTACTTC
CAWTPTHLLRETQYF
>TRBJ1-3|TRBV10-3|.|.
TGTGCCATCAGTGAGTCGTCAGGGCCCCTATATTTT
CAISESSGPLYF
>TRBJ1-4|TRBV14|many|.
TGTGCCAGCAGCCAAGATCCAGGGAGTGAAAAACTGTTTTTT
CASSQDPGSEKLFF
>TRBJ2-3|TRBV11-2|.|.
TGTGCCAGCAGCTTAGGGTCCGGTGATACGCAGTATTTT
CASSLGSGDTQYF
>TRBJ1-2|TRBV7-9|many|TRBD1
TGTGCCAACGGACAGGGAAATGGCTACACCTTC
CANGQGNGYTF
>TRBJ1-1|TRBV3-1|many|.
TGTGCCAGTAGTCAGGGAACTGAAGCTTTCTTT
CASSQGTEAFF
>TRBJ1-1|TRBV7-6|.|.
TGTGCCAGCAGCTTAGCCCGGGGTGCGAACACCGGGGAGGGCACTGAAGCTTTCTTT
CASSLARGANTGEGTEAFF
>TRBJ1-1|TRBV9|.|.
TGTGCCAGCAGCGGGGCAATGGGAACTGAAGCTTTCTTT
CASSGAMGTEAFF
>TRBJ1-1|TRBV6-1|few|.
TGTGCCAGCAGTGAAAACCTCGTGTGGAACACTGAAGCTTTCTTT
CASSENLVWNTEAFF
>TRBJ2-2|TRBV29-1|many|.
TGCAGCGTTGAAGCGTCCGGGGAGCTGTTTTTT
CSVEASGELFF
>TRBJ2-6|TRBV24-1|few|.
TGTGCCACCAGTGATGTATCACGGGACTCTGGGGCCAACGTCCTGACTTTC
CATSDVSRDSGANVLTF
>TRBJ1-2|TRBV29-1|once|.
TGCAGCGGTGGATGGCAGAACTATGGCTACACCTTC
CSGGWQNYGYTF
>TRBJ1-3|TRBV5-6|many|.
TGTGCCAGCAGCCGCGGGCCTAGCCCACTCTCTGGAAACACCATATATTTT
CASSRGPSPLSGNTIYF
>TRBJ2-7|TRBV9|many|TRBD2
TGTGCCAGCAGCATAAGCGGGAGGGAAACCTACGAGCAGTACTTC
CASSISGRETYEQYF
>TRBJ2-7|TRBV13|many|.
TGTGCCAGCAGCGCTCTGGACACATCCTACGAGCAGTACTTC
CASSALDTSYEQYF
>TRBJ1-3|TRBV20-1|many|.
TGCAGTGCTCGTGGGCGAAACACCATATATTTT
CSARGRNTIYF
>TRBJ2-7|TRBV30|.|TRBD1
TGTGCCTGGAGACTACAGGGGGCGGACGAGCAGTACTTC
CAWRLQGADEQYF
>TRBJ2-5|TRBV20-1|many|TRBD1
TGCAGTGCTCCGACAGGGCGACGGGAGACCCAGTACTTC
CSAPTGRRETQYF
>TRBJ2-3|TRBV29-1|few|.
TGCAGCGTTTGTACCGACACAGATACGCAGTATTTT
CSVCTDTDTQYF
>TRBJ2-5|TRBV14|many|TRBD2
TGTGCCAGCAGCCCGGGACTAGCGGGAGGTCTGGAGACCCAGTACTTC
CASSPGLAGGLETQYF
>TRBJ2-3|TRBV2|few|.
TGTGCCAGCAGTGAAGAAATCTCCGTAGATACGCAGTATTTT
CASSEEISVDTQYF
>TRBJ2-2|TRBV24-1|.|TRBD2
TGTGCCACCAGTGAAGCCGGGACTAGCAGGAGCGGGGAGCTGTTTTTT
CATSEAGTSRSGELFF
>TRBJ1-2|TRBV29-1|.|TRBD1
TGCAGCGGAAGTGGGACAGGGGATCATGGCTACACCTTC
CSGSGTGDHGYTF
>TRBJ2-3|TRBV24-1|.|TRBD1
TGTGCCACCAGTGATTCGGGACAGAGCACAGATACGCAGTATTTT
CATSDSGQSTDTQYF
>TRBJ2-7|TRBV20-1|.|TRBD2
TGCAGTGCTAGAGTTGGGCGGGGGAGCTACGAGCAGTACTTC
CSARVGRGSYEQYF
>TRBJ1-4|TRBV20-1|many|.
TGCAGTGTTCTAATACAGGGACGGAATGAAAAACTGTTTTTT
CSVLIQGRNEKLFF
>TRBJ1-2|TRBV9|.|.
TGTGCCAGCAGCGACGCTTACGACAGGATCGATGGCTACACCTTC
CASSDAYDRIDGYTF
>TRBJ1-2|TRBV10-3|.|.
.
CAISGSGRMNTEAFFGYTF
>TRBJ2-7|TRBV25-1|.|TRBD1
TGTGCCAGCAGTGGGACGGGACAGGGCCTATCCTACGAGCAGTACTTC
CASSGTGQGLSYEQYF
>TRBJ1-5|TRBV29-1|.|.
TGCAGCGCTAGACAGGCCGGAAGCAATCAGCCCCAGCATTTT
CSARQAGSNQPQHF
>TRBJ2-6|TRBV5-6|many|.
TGTGCCAGCAGCCGCGCGGGACAGACTTACTCTGGGGCCAACGTCCTGACTTTC
CASSRAGQTYSGANVLTF
>TRBJ2-2|TRBV12-3/TRBV12-4|once|.
TGTGCCAGCAGCCGGGCGGGGAACACCGGGGAGCTGTTTTTT
CASSRAGNTGELFF
>TRBJ2-3|TRBV24-1|.|.
TGTGCCACCAGTGATGCGGGACACCGCACAGATACGCAGTATTTT
CATSDAGHRTDTQYF
>TRBJ1-2|TRBV2|.|.
TGTGCCAGCAGGTTATTGGAAAGCGTAGTTGGCTACACCTTC
CASRLLESVVGYTF
>TRBJ1-2|TRBV12-3/TRBV12-4|many|TRBD1
TGTGCCAGCAGTTCCAGCGACAGGGCTGGCTACACCTTC
CASSSSDRAGYTF
>TRBJ2-3|TRBV7-6|.|.
TGTGCCAGCAGCTTGGGACAGCTGGGGGGGGATACGCAGTATTTT
CASSLGQLGGDTQYF
>TRBJ2-7|TRBV19|many|.
TGTGCCAGTAGACGGGCCAACTCCTACGAGCAGTACTTC
CASRRANSYEQYF
>TRBJ1-5|TRBV20-1|.|TRBD1
TGCAGTGCTAGTAGAGGACAGGGGGCGAATCAGCCCCAGCATTTT
CSASRGQGANQPQHF
>TRBJ1-5|TRBV25-1|.|TRBD1
TGTGCCGGGCCGGGACAGGGATTTTGGCCCCAGCATTTT
CAGPGQGFWPQHF
>TRBJ1-3|TRBV7-9|.|TRBD1
TGTGCCAGCAGCGTCGCAGGGGGCGAAAACACCATATATTTT
CASSVAGGENTIYF
>TRBJ2-7|TRBV7-2|many|TRBD1
TGTGCCAGCAGCTTAGATAGGTTGAGGGGGCCCTACGAGCAGTACTTC
CASSLDRLRGPYEQYF
>TRBJ2-7|TRBV13|few|.
TGTGCCAGCAGCCTCCGCAGGGGGGAGGTCTACGAGCAGTACTTC
CASSLRRGEVYEQYF
>TRBJ1-5|TRBV5-6|.|TRBD1
TGTGCCAGCAGCGCGACAGGGGGACATCAGCCCCAGCATTTT
CASSATGGHQPQHF
>TRBJ1-1|TRBV6-2/TRBV6-3|many|.
TGTGCCAGCAGTTCCTCTTTCTCACAGGTGAACACTGAAGCTTTCTTT
CASSSSFSQVNTEAFF
>TRBJ2-7|TRBV3-2|.|.
TGTGCCAGCAGCCATGTCTCCTACGAGCAGTACTTC
CASSHVSYEQYF